The 32 T cell receptor beta chains listed next were all sequenced from one sample in a study of T cells in Graves' hyperthyroidism and ophthalmopathy. Template material for amplifying TCR beta CDR3 regions consisted of RNA transcripts. The primer set for the first-round RT-PCR of the TCR CDR3 was HTBI. TCRdb processed the multiplex PCR reads anew with MiXCR; each CDR3 protein has one entry. Among around 500,000 distinct CDR3 sequences listed, 13% to 15% were seen once. The sample was blood. All receptors derive from a young woman with Graves' hyperthyroidism.

As regards this clonotype: The germline gene is not matched at one end of the junction; a read error may be the cause. The rearrangement joins TRBV6-5 to TRBJ1-1, with a weak D call TRBD1 (6 bases). This CDR3 contains 14 residues. The germline gives CDR1 MNHEY, CDR2 SVGAGI. The DNA of the CDR3 is TGTGCCATCAGTTCCAGGGGTCCGAACACTGAAGCTTTCTTT. It translates to CAISSRGPNTEAFF.

Only a few counts were recorded for this clonotype. The rearrangement joins TRBV27 to TRBJ1-1; D ambiguous. The CDR3 is 11 amino acids. Trimming pared 6 bases from V and 7 bases from J, leaving 9 bases between. Germline CDR1 reads MNHEY; CDR2 reads SMNVEV (reference sequence). Here the CDR3 reads CASSFGLEAFF. The CDR3 region has the DNA TGTGCCAGCAGCTTTGGTCTTGAAGCTTTCTTT.

This clonotype showed up many times. The J gene is TRBJ2-1, the V gene TRBV20-1; D possibly corresponds to TRBD1 (5 bases). The length of the CDR3 is 12 residues. Trimming removed 6 bases at V and 8 bases at J, with 14 bases between. Germline V gene data show CDR1 as DFQATT and CDR2 as SNEGSKA (reference sequence). The CDR3 is CSAGRIRDEQFF. As DNA, the CDR3 is TGCAGTGCCGGCAGGATCAGGGATGAGCAGTTCTTC.

This clonotype was counted ten times or more. The genes are TRBV12-3 or TRBV12-4 and TRBJ1-2, with 11 bases lining up with TRBD1. Germline trimming cut 7 bases from V and 6 bases from J; bases unmatched to any gene: 13. This CDR3 comprises 16 residues. CDR3 residues: CASTGGTGGFADGYTF. The CDR3, as DNA: TGTGCCAGCACTGGAGGGACAGGGGGTTTCGCGGATGGCTACACCTTC.

This clonotype was recorded many times. The rearrangement joins TRBV9 to TRBJ2-7, with a tentative D call TRBD2 (5 bases). This CDR3 comprises 14 residues. CDR1 and CDR2 (germline): SGDLS, YYNGEE. V was cut by 0 bases and J by 1 base, with 8 bases left in between. This chain's CDR3 is CASSVGGRSYEQYF. CDR3 in DNA: TGTGCCAGCAGCGTAGGAGGGCGTTCCTACGAGCAGTACTTC.

The chain recombines TRBV6-5 with TRBJ1-1, with 7 bases lining up with TRBD1. V gave up 0 bases and J gave up 4 bases; unmatched junction bases: 8. CDR1 is MNHEY and CDR2 is SVGAGI in the germline V gene. The CDR3 extends over 16 amino acids. The CDR3 reads CASSYSHRGRGTEAFF. CDR3 bases: TGTGCCAGCAGTTACTCCCACAGGGGCAGGGGCACTGAAGCTTTCTTT.

At least ten counts were recorded for this clonotype. The J gene is TRBJ2-1, the V gene TRBV18; TRBD2 agrees at 8 bases. The V and J ends lost 4 bases and 8 bases, in that order; junction bases with no gene match: 10. The CDR3 spans 15 residues. Per germline, CDR1 KGHSH and CDR2 LQKENI. CDR3: CASSRPTSGTDEQFF. CDR3 nucleotides: TGTGCCAGCTCACGACCCACTAGCGGCACCGATGAGCAGTTCTTC.

This clonotype was detected only a few times. The chain recombines TRBV4-2 with TRBJ2-5, with 13 bases matching TRBD2. Germline assignment: CDR1 LGHNA and CDR2 YNFKEQ. This CDR3 has 19 residues. V trimming: 4 bases; J trimming: 5 bases; junction bases outside the gene matches: 16. In nucleotides, the CDR3 is TGTGCCAGCAGCCTACCGACTAGCGGGAGGTTTGGTGTCGATGAGACCCAGTACTTC. As protein: CASSLPTSGRFGVDETQYF.

This clonotype was counted at least ten times. The chain uses TRBV30 and TRBJ1-1; D not certain. Germline V lookup: CDR1 GTSNPN, CDR2 SVGIG (reference sequence). The CDR3 has 10 residues. Trimming took off 0 bases at V and 12 bases at J, with 8 bases between the two ends. CDR3 nucleotide sequence: TGTGCCTGGAGTGTACAGAGTCCTTTCTTT. Encoded protein: CAWSVQSPFF.

V usage is TRBV19 and J usage is TRBJ1-1, with no clear D. Germline V CDR1 and CDR2: LNHDA, SQIVND (reference sequence). The CDR3 consists of 13 residues. With 6 bases removed from V and 1 base from J, the gap between germline ends came to 9 bases. The CDR3 sequence is CASRIQQNTEAFF. For the CDR3, the DNA is TGTGCCAGTAGGATACAGCAGAACACTGAAGCTTTCTTT.

This clonotype was seen ten or more times. The V gene is TRBV12-5, the J gene TRBJ1-1; the D gene is possibly TRBD1 (5 bases). The germline CDR1 and CDR2 sequences are LGHNT and FRNRAP. The CDR3 has 14 residues. V was shortened by 3 bases and J by 5 bases, with 13 bases between the two germline ends. The CDR3 DNA reads TGTGCTAGTGGTTTTCCGGGGGGTTCGACTGAAGCTTTCTTT. This translates into CASGFPGGSTEAFF.

The chain joins TRBV19 to TRBJ2-7; D is unresolved. CDR1 and CDR2 from the germline V gene are LNHDA and SQIVND (reference sequence). The CDR3 extends over 15 amino acids. Between the trimmed V and J ends, which lost 4 bases and 1 base, there was a span of 14 bases. As DNA, the CDR3 is TGTGCCAGTAGTAAGTTAGGCCCGACTTCCTACGAGCAGTACTTC. Residues: CASSKLGPTSYEQYF. Full variable domain (remainder filled in from reference TRBV19 and TRBJ2-7): DGGITQSPKYLFRKEGQNVTLSCEQNLNHDAMYWYRQDPGQGLRLIYYSQIVNDFQKGDIAEGYSVSREKKESFPLTVTSAQKNPTAFYLCASSKLGPTSYEQYFGPGTRLTVT.

The V call is TRBV27, the J call TRBJ2-7, with 7 bases identical to TRBD1. The CDR3 is made up of 13 amino acids. The V gene's germline CDR1 is MNHEY and CDR2 SMNVEV (reference sequence). V gave up 8 bases and J gave up 3 bases; unmatched junction bases: 7. For the CDR3, the DNA is TGTGCCAGCGGTCACAGGGGCAACTACGAGCAGTACGTC. This encodes CASGHRGNYEQYV.

The sample holds many counts of this clonotype. The rearrangement joins TRBV12-3 or TRBV12-4 to TRBJ1-5; possible D gene TRBD1, 5 bases. V gave up 3 bases and J gave up 8 bases, with 11 bases separating them. The length of the CDR3 is 13 residues. CDR3 nucleotide sequence: TGTGCCAGCAGTTTCTCCGGGGCCAAGCCCCAGCATTTT. Encoded protein: CASSFSGAKPQHF.

This clonotype was detected a few times. The chain is built from TRBV10-3 and TRBJ2-1, with 14 bases fitting TRBD2. The CDR3 contains 16 residues. The V gene end was trimmed by 10 bases and the J gene end by 2 bases; junction bases not matched to a gene: 7. Germline-derived CDR1 and CDR2 are ENHRY and SYGVKD. The DNA for the CDR3 is TGTGCCACCGGGACTAGCGGGAGTTGGCCCTACAATGAGCAGTTCTTC. As protein: CATGTSGSWPYNEQFF.

Only a few counts were recorded for this clonotype. The J gene is TRBJ2-1, the V gene TRBV30; 9 nucleotides line up with TRBD1. V was clipped by 1 base and J by 6 bases; unmatched bases: 4. The CDR3 spans 14 residues. Germline V gene lookup returns CDR1 GTSNPN and CDR2 SVGIG (reference sequence). CDR3 nucleotides: TGTGCCTGGAGTGGGGGACAGGGAGTCAATGAGCAGTTCTTC. Translation gives CAWSGGQGVNEQFF.

The table lists this clonotype with many counts. The chain employs TRBV6-1 and TRBJ2-3; D remains ambiguous. Germline values: CDR1 MNHNS, CDR2 SASEGT. Deletions cut 6 bases from V and 0 bases from J, with 10 bases between. The CDR3 covers 14 residues. The CDR3 region has the DNA TGTGCCAGCAGCCGGACCTATAGCACAGATACGCAGTATTTT. Translating gives CASSRTYSTDTQYF.

This clonotype was found many times. The rearrangement links TRBV24-1 to TRBJ1-2, with D hard to call. The germline V and J ends were trimmed by 9 bases and 4 bases, with 8 bases remaining between them. CDR3 size: 11 residues. Germline V CDR1 and CDR2: KGHDR, SFDVKD. In nucleotides, the CDR3 is TGTGCCACCGGTTCCGCCTATGGCTACACCTTC. Encoded protein: CATGSAYGYTF.

In this sample, this clonotype turned up many times. The chain couples TRBV12-3 or TRBV12-4 to TRBJ2-5; D gene uncertain. The V and J ends lost 3 bases and 5 bases respectively, with 4 bases between them. This CDR3 has 11 amino acids. CDR3 protein: CASSFHETQYF. CDR3 bases: TGTGCCAGCAGTTTTCATGAGACCCAGTACTTC.

The chain employs TRBV6-1 and TRBJ2-2; 7 nucleotides align to TRBD2. With V trimmed by 5 bases and J by 0 bases, 6 bases remained unmatched. The CDR3 sequence is 16 residues long. The V gene's germline CDR1 is MNHNS and CDR2 SASEGT. Here the CDR3 DNA reads TGTGCCAGCAGTAGAATAGCGGGCTCGAACACCGGGGAGCTGTTTTTT. It yields the protein CASSRIAGSNTGELFF.

This clonotype ranks as medium-sized. The rearrangement links TRBV11-2 to TRBJ1-1; D gene unclear. With 1 base removed from V and 4 bases from J, the gap between germline ends came to 7 bases. Germline CDR1 is SGHAT and CDR2 is FQNNGV. The CDR3 extends over 13 amino acids. CDR3 DNA: TGTGCCAGCAGCTTAGTCTGGAGCACTGAAGCTTTCTTT. Translated, it gives CASSLVWSTEAFF.

V usage is TRBV6-1 and J usage is TRBJ1-5; D not resolved. V was shortened by 7 bases and J by 3 bases, with 19 bases between the two germline ends. Germline V gene data show CDR1 as MNHNS and CDR2 as SASEGT. The CDR3 is 16 residues long. CDR3 sequence reads: CASTPNGAGNNQPQHF. The CDR3 nucleotides are TGTGCCAGCACCCCAAATGGAGCGGGCAACAATCAGCCCCAGCATTTT.

This clonotype was picked up many times. The chain employs TRBV7-6 and TRBJ1-3; D ambiguous. V was cut by 3 bases and J by 0 bases, with 9 bases left in between. The CDR3 loop spans 15 amino acids. Germline V CDR1 and CDR2: SGHVS, FNYEAQ. The CDR3 region has the DNA TGTGCCAGCAGCTTGGGGATCGACTCTGGAAACACCATATATTTT. Amino acid sequence: CASSLGIDSGNTIYF. Together with reference TRBV7-6 and TRBJ1-3, the CDR3 gives the full variable domain: GAGVSQSPRYKVTKRGQDVALRCDPISGHVSLYWYRQALGQGPEFLTYFNYEAQQDKSGLPNDRFSAERPEGSISTLTIQRTEQRDSAMYRCASSLGIDSGNTIYFGEGSWLTVV.

This clonotype was observed a few times. The chain is built from TRBV24-1 and TRBJ2-2, with a possible D match to TRBD1 (6 bases). Trimming pared 4 bases from V and 1 base from J, leaving 12 bases between. This CDR3 comprises 16 residues. Germline-derived CDR1 and CDR2 are KGHDR and SFDVKD. In DNA form, the CDR3 reads TGTGCCACCAGTGACTGGGGACACCAGAACACCGGGGAGCTGTTTTTT. Amino acids: CATSDWGHQNTGELFF.

Regarding this clonotype: A clone one base away is much larger, so this may be a read error. The CDR3 sequence: CARSQDGPGSYGYTF. The CDR3 coding sequence is TGTGCCCGCAGCCAAGATGGCCCAGGTAGCTATGGCTACACCTTC. The J gene is TRBJ1-2, the V gene TRBV3-1; D not certain. CDR1 LGHDT and CDR2 YNNKEL come from the germline V gene (reference sequence). This CDR3 comprises 15 residues.

This clonotype has at least ten counts. The gene calls are TRBV9 and TRBJ2-5; D gene uncertain. Germline V gene data show CDR1 as SGDLS and CDR2 as YYNGEE. The CDR3 runs 16 residues. Trimming took off 1 base at V and 2 bases at J, with 15 bases between the two ends. The CDR3 loop is CASSVTPRAEQETQYF. CDR3 DNA sequence: TGTGCCAGCAGCGTAACGCCCCGGGCGGAGCAAGAGACCCAGTACTTC.

Ten or more counts support this clonotype. This chain links TRBV12-3 or TRBV12-4 with TRBJ2-1; tentative D call: TRBD2 (7 bases). Trimming stripped 1 base from V and 7 bases from J, with 17 bases between. This CDR3 has 16 amino acids. CDR3 nucleotide sequence: TGTGCCAGCAGTTTAGGAGGGGGGGGCCGGTTGAATGAGCAGTTCTTC. This encodes CASSLGGGGRLNEQFF.

The chain is built from TRBV7-8 and TRBJ2-7; 7 bases are a match to TRBD2. Germline lookup yields CDR1 SGHVS and CDR2 FQNEAQ. The CDR3 sequence is 13 residues long. V was pared by 3 bases and J by 5 bases, with 4 bases of the junction left unmatched. CDR3 in DNA: TGTGCCAGCAGCTTGGGGGGGATGAACGAGCAGTACTTC. This gives the protein CASSLGGMNEQYF.

The chain has TRBV14 and TRBJ2-5; D may be TRBD1 or TRBD2 (5 bases each). Trimming removed 4 bases at V and 5 bases at J, with 17 bases between. In germline, CDR1 is SGHDN, CDR2 FVKESK. The CDR3 extends over 15 amino acids. CDR3 DNA sequence: TGTGCCAGCAGCCGGAGGACACGGAGTGAGGAGACCCAGTACTTC. This encodes CASSRRTRSEETQYF.

The rearrangement links TRBV20-1 to TRBJ1-6, with 11 bases that match TRBD1. Germline-derived CDR1 and CDR2 are DFQATT and SNEGSKA (reference sequence). This CDR3 spans 18 amino acids. The V segment lost 4 bases and the J segment 7 bases; nucleotides outside the gene matches: 15. This chain's CDR3 is CSATSGTGGAPENSPLHF. CDR3 sequence (DNA): TGCAGTGCTACATCCGGGACAGGGGGTGCCCCGGAAAATTCACCCCTCCACTTT.

This clonotype occurred many times. The rearrangement links TRBV6-1 to TRBJ1-1; TRBD1 matches 8 bases. Germline V lookup: CDR1 MNHNS, CDR2 SASEGT. V shed 6 bases, J shed 1 base, and the junction held 10 bases outside the gene matches. The CDR3 contains 16 residues. The CDR3 region is CASRDTGGVRNTEAFF. CDR3 coding DNA: TGTGCCAGCAGGGATACAGGGGGGGTGAGGAACACTGAAGCTTTCTTT.

This clonotype was counted ten times or more. The chain is built from TRBV24-1 and TRBJ1-1; 8 bases agree with TRBD1. Germline CDR1 reads KGHDR; CDR2 reads SFDVKD. CDR3 size: 14 residues. V shed 3 bases, J shed 4 bases, and the junction held 3 bases outside the gene matches. CDR3 in DNA: TGTGCCACCAGTGATGGGACAGGTCTCACTGAAGCTTTCTTT. It encodes CATSDGTGLTEAFF.